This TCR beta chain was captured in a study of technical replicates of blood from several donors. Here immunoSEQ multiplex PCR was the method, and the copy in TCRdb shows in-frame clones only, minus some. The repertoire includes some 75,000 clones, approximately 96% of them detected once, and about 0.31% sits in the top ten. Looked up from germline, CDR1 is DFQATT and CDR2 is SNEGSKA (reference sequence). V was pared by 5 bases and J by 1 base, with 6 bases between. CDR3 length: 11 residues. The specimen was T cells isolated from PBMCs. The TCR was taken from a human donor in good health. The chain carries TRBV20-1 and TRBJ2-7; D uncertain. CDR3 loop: CSAPTSYEQYF. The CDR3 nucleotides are TGCAGTGCTCCGACATCCTACGAGCAGTACTTC.